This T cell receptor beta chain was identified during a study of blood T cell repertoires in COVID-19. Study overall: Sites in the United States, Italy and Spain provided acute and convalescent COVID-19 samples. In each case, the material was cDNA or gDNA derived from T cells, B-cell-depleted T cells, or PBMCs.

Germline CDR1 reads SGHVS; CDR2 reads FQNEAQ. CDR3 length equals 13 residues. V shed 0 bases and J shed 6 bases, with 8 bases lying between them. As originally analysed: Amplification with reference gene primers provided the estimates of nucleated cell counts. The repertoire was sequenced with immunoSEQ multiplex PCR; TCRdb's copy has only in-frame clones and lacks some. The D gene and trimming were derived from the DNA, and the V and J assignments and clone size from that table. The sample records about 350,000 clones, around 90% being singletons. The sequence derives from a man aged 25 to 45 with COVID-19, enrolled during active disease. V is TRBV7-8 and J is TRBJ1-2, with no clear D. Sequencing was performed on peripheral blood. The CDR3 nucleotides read TGTGCCAGCAGCTTAGCGGGGAGGGATGGCTACACCTTC. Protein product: CASSLAGRDGYTF.